This T cell receptor beta chain is drawn from a study of breast tumors, draining lymph nodes, adjacent tissues. Using its own MiXCR run on the multiplex PCR reads, TCRdb lists one record per CDR3 protein. This table has 150,000 to 200,000 distinct CDR3 sequences, about 30% appearing once. Comment on this clonotype: A read error may account for a junction end that differs from germline.

Per the germline V gene, CDR1 is ENHRY and CDR2 is SYGVKD. CDR3 length: 13 residues. Breast cancer patients provided tissue from their axillary draining lymph nodes. The chain employs TRBV10-3 and TRBJ1-3; D gene uncertain. Material: axillary lymph node tissue. This sequence originates from a female donor with breast cancer. Some clones in this sample may be carry-over from other donors' samples. The CDR3 protein is CAIQMSSRNTTYF. The DNA of the CDR3 is TGTGCCATTCAAATGAGTTCTAGAAACACCACATATTTT.